Listed here are 13 T cell receptor beta chains from one sample, sequenced in a study of cytomegalovirus exposure and HLA in healthy donors (dated by TCRdb to 2016 to 2017). Libraries were prepared through the immunoSEQ multiplex PCR assay. In its TCRdb copy, this immuneACCESS table keeps in-frame sequences only and misses some clones. Where compared with another copy, unresolved V genes explain less than half of these, and the others have no known cause. In all, the sample holds 140,000 to 150,000 clones, and about 95% of those were seen once. Around 1.9% of the sample belongs to the ten largest clones. Sequencing was performed on PBMCs. The receptors here all came from a man aged 18 to 29 in good health and CMV-seropositive.

This clone showed up just once. V and J are TRBV7-6 and TRBJ2-7; maybe TRBD2 (6 bases). Trimming pared 1 base from V and 6 bases from J, leaving 10 bases between. Germline CDR1 is SGHVS and CDR2 is FNYEAQ. This CDR3 contains 13 residues. The CDR3 DNA follows: TGTGCCAGCAGCTTAGGGGGGGATGGCGAGCAGTACTTC. Translation: CASSLGGDGEQYF.

The gene calls are TRBV19 and TRBJ1-4; the D gene is possibly TRBD1 (6 bases). Germline CDR1 is LNHDA and CDR2 is SQIVND (reference sequence). V was pared by 10 bases and J by 0 bases, with 24 bases between. CDR3 length equals 18 residues. The CDR3 sequence: CATRKSHYRESTNEKLFF. The CDR3 DNA reads as TGTGCCACCCGAAAAAGTCACTACAGGGAATCAACTAATGAAAAACTGTTTTTT. The whole variable domain, remainder taken from reference TRBV19 and TRBJ1-4, is DGGITQSPKYLFRKEGQNVTLSCEQNLNHDAMYWYRQDPGQGLRLIYYSQIVNDFQKGDIAEGYSVSREKKESFPLTVTSAQKNPTAFYLCATRKSHYRESTNEKLFFGSGTQLSVL.

The chain carries TRBV7-9 and TRBJ2-1; TRBD2 matches 7 bases. The germline CDR1 and CDR2 sequences are SEHNR and FQNEAQ (reference sequence). With V trimmed by 3 bases and J by 9 bases, 8 bases remained unmatched. The CDR3 is 14 amino acids. This CDR3 is CASSLAGVSSEQFF. The CDR3 nucleotides read TGTGCCAGCAGCTTGGCGGGAGTAAGTAGTGAGCAGTTCTTC.

In the case of this clone: Within the sample, other DNA sequences also encode this same CDR3. The genes are TRBV6-1 and TRBJ1-5, with a possible D match to TRBD1 (5 bases). Trimming cost V 1 base and J 2 bases, with 9 bases left between them. The CDR3 extends over 15 amino acids. Germline CDR1 MNHNS, CDR2 SASEGT. For the CDR3, the DNA is TGTGCCAGCAGTGAAGGCGGAGGGGGCAATCAGCCCCAGCATTTT. Amino acids: CASSEGGGGNQPQHF.

This clone was detected ten times or more. V and J are TRBV5-4 and TRBJ1-1; D call uncertain. This CDR3 has 13 amino acids. Trimming shortened V by 6 bases and J by 3 bases, and 12 bases separated the two germline ends. The V gene's germline CDR1 is SGHNT and CDR2 YYREEE (reference sequence). The CDR3 sequence is CASTQGGDTEAFF. The CDR3, as DNA: TGTGCCAGCACCCAAGGCGGGGACACTGAAGCTTTCTTT.

The rearrangement uses TRBV5-1 and TRBJ2-7; TRBD1 might be the D (5 bases). Germline CDR1 reads SGHRS; CDR2 reads YFSETQ. There are 13 residues in the CDR3. Trimming removed 4 bases at V and 2 bases at J, with 10 bases between. The CDR3 nucleotides read TGCGCCAGCAGCACTGTAGGGGCCTACGAGCAGTACTTC. It encodes CASSTVGAYEQYF. Looking up the rest from reference TRBV5-1 and TRBJ2-7 gives the full variable domain: KAGVTQTPRYLIKTRGQQVTLSCSPISGHRSVSWYQQTPGQGLQFLFEYFSETQRNKGNFPGRFSGRQFSNSRSEMNVSTLELGDSALYLCASSTVGAYEQYFGPGTRLTVT.

The V call is TRBV5-1, the J call TRBJ1-1, with TRBD1 matching 9 bases. V shed 4 bases, J shed 3 bases, and the junction held 1 base outside the gene matches. CDR3 length: 13 amino acids. Germline V gene data show CDR1 as SGHRS and CDR2 as YFSETQ. This CDR3 is CASSRQGDTEAFF. CDR3 sequence (DNA): TGCGCCAGCAGCCGACAGGGGGACACTGAAGCTTTCTTT.

This clone was recorded once. The chain uses TRBV28 and TRBJ1-2, with D possibly being TRBD1 (6 bases). V lost 2 bases and J 6 bases, leaving 10 bases between the germline ends. CDR1 and CDR2 from the germline V gene are MDHEN and SYDVKM. This CDR3 comprises 13 residues. CDR3 bases: TGTGCCAGCAGTTTACCCAGGGGAGATGGCTACACCTTC. Protein sequence: CASSLPRGDGYTF.

The chain links TRBV6-1 to TRBJ2-1, with 11 bases fitting TRBD2. Germline CDR1 MNHNS, CDR2 SASEGT. CDR3 length: 16 residues. V gave up 6 bases and J gave up 2 bases; unmatched junction bases: 6. The CDR3 DNA sequence: TGTGCCAGCAGGGAAATACTAGCGGGAGCCTACAATGAGCAGTTCTTC. It encodes CASREILAGAYNEQFF.

The chain combines TRBV10-3 with TRBJ2-5; 11 bases map to TRBD2. CDR1 and CDR2 from the germline V gene are ENHRY and SYGVKD. CDR3 size: 16 residues. J was trimmed by 7 bases and V by 2 bases; bases with no gene match: 9. Here the CDR3 DNA reads TGTGCCATCAGTGAGGGTACTAGCGGGGGAGTGGGGACCCAGTACTTC. Translation gives CAISEGTSGGVGTQYF.

The chain recombines TRBV5-6 with TRBJ2-1; 15 bases are shared with TRBD2. Germline lookup yields CDR1 SGHDT and CDR2 YYEEEE. V lost 4 bases to trimming and J lost 8 bases; unmatched junction nucleotides: 4. The CDR3 contains 15 residues. CDR3 DNA: TGTGCCAGCAGCCGGACTAGCGGGAGGGGCCATGAGCAGTTCTTC. It specifies CASSRTSGRGHEQFF.

The rearrangement links TRBV27 to TRBJ1-2, with D perhaps TRBD1 (5 bases). CDR1 is MNHEY, CDR2 SMNVEV, per germline (reference sequence). V was clipped by 5 bases and J by 4 bases, with 14 bases between them. This CDR3 comprises 14 residues. The CDR3, as DNA: TGTGCCAGCAGTCCCCTCGGGGGGACCTATGGCTACACCTTC. This sequence encodes CASSPLGGTYGYTF.

The chain uses TRBV2 and TRBJ2-5, with D unclear. Germline CDR1 and CDR2: SNHLY and FYNNEI. The CDR3 totals 15 residues. Trimming shortened V by 0 bases and J by 1 base, and 9 bases separated the two germline ends. The CDR3 spells CASSEAPETQETQYF. Written as DNA, the CDR3 is TGTGCCAGCAGTGAAGCGCCGGAGACCCAAGAGACCCAGTACTTC.